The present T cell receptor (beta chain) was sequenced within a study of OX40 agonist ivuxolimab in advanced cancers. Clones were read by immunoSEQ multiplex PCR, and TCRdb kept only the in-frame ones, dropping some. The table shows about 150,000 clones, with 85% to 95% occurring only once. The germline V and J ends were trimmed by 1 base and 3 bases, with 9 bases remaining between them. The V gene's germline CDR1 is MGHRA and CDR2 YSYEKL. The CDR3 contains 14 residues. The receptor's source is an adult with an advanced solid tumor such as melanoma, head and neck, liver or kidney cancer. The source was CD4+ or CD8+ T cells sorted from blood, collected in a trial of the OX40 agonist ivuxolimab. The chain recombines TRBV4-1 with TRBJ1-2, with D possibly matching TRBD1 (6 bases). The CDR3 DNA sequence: TGCGCCAGCAGCCAAGGACAGGTGGACTATGGCTACACCTTC. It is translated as CASSQGQVDYGYTF.